This TCR beta chain was captured by sequencing in a study of T cells after yellow fever vaccination. The study, taken as a whole, reports: Clonotype sharing between CD4 and CD8 compartments was small. A weaker secondary response peaked on day 5, the primary on day 15.

The ends were cut back, 4 bases at V and 5 bases at J, with 14 bases in the middle. In germline, CDR1 is SGHKS, CDR2 YYEKEE (reference sequence). CDR3 length: 14 amino acids. TCRdb used MiXCR to reprocess the 5' RACE reads, holding one entry per CDR3 protein. The sample carries about 140,000 distinct CDR3 sequences, approximately 7.7% recorded once. The table lists this clonotype with many counts. Its antigen is not known. Source: CD4+ T cells sorted from PBMCs, taken 5 days after the yellow fever booster vaccination. The chain carries TRBV5-5 and TRBJ2-3, with a possible D match to TRBD2 (5 bases). The TCR originated in a man aged 30 to 45 who received the YFV17D yellow fever vaccine. The CDR3, as DNA: TGTGCCAGCAGCCCCCCCCGGAGCGGAGATACGCAGTATTTT. Its protein is CASSPPRSGDTQYF.